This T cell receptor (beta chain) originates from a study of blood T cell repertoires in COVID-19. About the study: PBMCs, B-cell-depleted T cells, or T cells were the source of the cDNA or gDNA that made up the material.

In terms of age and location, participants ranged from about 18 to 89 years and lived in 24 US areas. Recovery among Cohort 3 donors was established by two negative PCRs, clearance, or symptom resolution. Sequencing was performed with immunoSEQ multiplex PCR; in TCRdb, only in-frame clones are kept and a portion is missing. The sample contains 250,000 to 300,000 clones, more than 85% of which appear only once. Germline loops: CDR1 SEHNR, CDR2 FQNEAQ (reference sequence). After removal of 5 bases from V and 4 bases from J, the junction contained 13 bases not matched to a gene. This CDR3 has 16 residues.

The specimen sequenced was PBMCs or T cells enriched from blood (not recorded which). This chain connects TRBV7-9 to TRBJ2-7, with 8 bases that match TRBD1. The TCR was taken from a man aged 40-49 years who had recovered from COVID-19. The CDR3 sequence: CASSPPRRTGSYEQYF. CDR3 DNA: TGTGCCAGCAGCCCTCCGCGACGGACAGGGTCGTACGAGCAGTACTTC.